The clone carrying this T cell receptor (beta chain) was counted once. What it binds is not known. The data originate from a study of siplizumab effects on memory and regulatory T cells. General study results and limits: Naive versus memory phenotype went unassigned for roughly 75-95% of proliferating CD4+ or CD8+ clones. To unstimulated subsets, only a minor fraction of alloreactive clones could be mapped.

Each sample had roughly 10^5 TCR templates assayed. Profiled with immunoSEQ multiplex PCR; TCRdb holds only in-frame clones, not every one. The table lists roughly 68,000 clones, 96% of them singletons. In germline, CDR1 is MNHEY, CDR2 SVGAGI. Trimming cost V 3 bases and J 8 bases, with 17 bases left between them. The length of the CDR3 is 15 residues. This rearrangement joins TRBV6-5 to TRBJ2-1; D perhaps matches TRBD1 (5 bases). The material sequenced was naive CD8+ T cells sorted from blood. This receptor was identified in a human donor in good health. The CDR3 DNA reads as TGTGCCAGCAGTTATAGCACAGGCAAAGTCTATGAGCAGTTCTTC. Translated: CASSYSTGKVYEQFF.